This T cell receptor beta chain was captured in a study of cytomegalovirus exposure and HLA in healthy donors. V was clipped by 4 bases and J by 7 bases, with 5 bases between them. There are 11 residues in the CDR3. Germline V gives CDR1 SNHLY, CDR2 FYNNEI. Study-wide points: Several top significant clusters appeared, in a later analysis, to be linked to common viral pathogens. Analysis was performed later, and it showed HLA-associated TCR beta chains to be more clonally expanded than equally common others.

Points on this clone: Its antigen is currently unknown.

The PCR made use of 60 Vbeta and 13 Jbeta primers. Data came from immunoSEQ multiplex PCR; TCRdb stores just in-frame clones and leaves some out. The sample has roughly 80,000 clones; 84% are singletons. The receptor's source is a woman aged 50 to 60 in good health and CMV-seronegative. The chain recombines TRBV2 with TRBJ2-1; no firm D call. Material: PBMCs. The CDR3 sequence is CASSAGNEQFF. As DNA, the CDR3 is TGTGCCAGCAGTGCGGGTAATGAGCAGTTCTTC.